This T cell receptor (beta chain) was sequenced for a study of cytomegalovirus exposure and HLA in healthy donors. The germline V gene has CDR1 SQVTM and CDR2 ANQGSEA. Trimming pared 5 bases from V and 2 bases from J, leaving 12 bases between. The CDR3 is 13 residues long. Researchers ran the PCR with 60 Vbeta and 13 Jbeta primers. The assay was immunoSEQ multiplex PCR, and TCRdb's table has in-frame clones only and misses some. Among 95,000 to 150,000 clones listed, about 75% were seen once. The chain uses TRBV29-1 and TRBJ1-2; D remains ambiguous. The sequence was obtained from a middle-aged woman in good health and CMV-seropositive. The source material was PBMCs. CDR3 sequence: CSVTSRLNYGYTF. The CDR3 DNA is TGCAGCGTTACGTCCAGGCTAAACTATGGCTACACCTTC.